This T cell receptor (beta chain) was retrieved from a study of graft-versus-host responses after intestinal transplantation. Study context: Recipients had multivisceral, liver-intestinal, or isolated intestinal transplants. Anti-thymocyte globulin was used for induction in all recipients, who then took tacrolimus and steroids for approximately 3 years.

This clone was detected only once. The antigen remains unidentified. Whole-study results and caveats: Allografts carried high graft-versus-host to host-versus-graft clonal ratios in patients having graft-donor T cell macrochimerism. Detection of GvH clones occurred in recipient marrow, and some had their first appearance in ileum or blood.

The repertoire was sequenced with immunoSEQ multiplex PCR; TCRdb's copy has only in-frame clones and lacks some. The profile covers tens of thousands of clones, with 80% to 95% appearing a single time and roughly 0.31% taken by the ten largest. CDR3 size: 15 residues. Germline V lookup: CDR1 MNHEY, CDR2 SMNVEV (reference sequence). Trimming shortened V by 6 bases and J by 2 bases, and 17 bases separated the two germline ends. The sequence was collected from a human donor who received an intestinal transplant. This chain links TRBV27 with TRBJ2-7; D is perhaps TRBD1 (5 bases). The source material was unstimulated CD4+ T cells sorted from spleen or lymph node cells, sampled before intestinal transplant. The CDR3 DNA follows: TGTGCCAGCAGCCCGGATGGCAGGGAACCCTACGAGCAGTACTTC. It is translated as CASSPDGREPYEQYF.